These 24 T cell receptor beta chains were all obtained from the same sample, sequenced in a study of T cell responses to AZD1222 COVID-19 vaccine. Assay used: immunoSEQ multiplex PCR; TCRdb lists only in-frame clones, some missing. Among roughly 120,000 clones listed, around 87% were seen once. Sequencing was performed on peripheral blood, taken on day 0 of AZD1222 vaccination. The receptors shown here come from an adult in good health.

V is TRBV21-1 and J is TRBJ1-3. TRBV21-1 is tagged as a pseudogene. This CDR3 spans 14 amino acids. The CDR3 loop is CASSKAVSGNTIYF. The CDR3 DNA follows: TGTGCCAGCAGCAAAGCCGTCTCTGGAAACACCATATATTTT.

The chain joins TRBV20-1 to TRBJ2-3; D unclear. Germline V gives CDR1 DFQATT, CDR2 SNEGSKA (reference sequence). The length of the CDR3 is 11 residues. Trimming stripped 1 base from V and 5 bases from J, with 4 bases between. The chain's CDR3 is CSARAGDTQYF. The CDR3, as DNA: TGCAGTGCTAGAGCCGGAGATACGCAGTATTTT.

This CDR3 reads CASRPTGSYNQPQHF. The CDR3 region has the DNA TGTGCCAGTAGACCTACAGGGTCCTACAATCAGCCCCAGCATTTT. The chain is built from TRBV19 and TRBJ1-5, with a weak D call TRBD1 (6 bases). The V end was cut by 6 bases, the J end by 3 bases, with 15 bases between. The CDR3 is 15 amino acids. CDR1 is LNHDA, CDR2 SQIVND, per germline (reference sequence).

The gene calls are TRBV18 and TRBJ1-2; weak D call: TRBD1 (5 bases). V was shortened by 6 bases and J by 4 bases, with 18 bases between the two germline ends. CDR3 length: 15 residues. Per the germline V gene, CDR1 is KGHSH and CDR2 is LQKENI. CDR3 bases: TGTGCCAGCTCCCCAGAGCCCCAGGGTGGCTATGGCTACACCTTC. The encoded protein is CASSPEPQGGYGYTF.

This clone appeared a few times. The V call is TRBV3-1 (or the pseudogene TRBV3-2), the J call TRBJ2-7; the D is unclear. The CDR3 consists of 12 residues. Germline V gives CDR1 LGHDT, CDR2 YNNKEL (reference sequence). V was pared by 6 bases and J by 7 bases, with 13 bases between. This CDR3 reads CASRGYMGEQYF. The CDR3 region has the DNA TGTGCCAGCAGAGGATACATGGGGGAGCAGTACTTC.

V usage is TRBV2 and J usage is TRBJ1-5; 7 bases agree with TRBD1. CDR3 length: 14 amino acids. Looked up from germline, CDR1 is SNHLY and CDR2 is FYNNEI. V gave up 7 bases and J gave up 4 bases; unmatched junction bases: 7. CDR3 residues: CASTKGQTNQPQHF. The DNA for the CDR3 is TGTGCCAGCACCAAGGGACAGACAAATCAGCCCCAGCATTTT.

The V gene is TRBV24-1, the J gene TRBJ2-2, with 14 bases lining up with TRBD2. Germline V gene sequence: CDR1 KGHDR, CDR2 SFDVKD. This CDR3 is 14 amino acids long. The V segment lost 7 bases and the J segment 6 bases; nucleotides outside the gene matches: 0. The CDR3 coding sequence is TGTGCCACCAGGGGACTAGCGGGAGCCGGGGAGCTGTTTTTT. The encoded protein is CATRGLAGAGELFF.

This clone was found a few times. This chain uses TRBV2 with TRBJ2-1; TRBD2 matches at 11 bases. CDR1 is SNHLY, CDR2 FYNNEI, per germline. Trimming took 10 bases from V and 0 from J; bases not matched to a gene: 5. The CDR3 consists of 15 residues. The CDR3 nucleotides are TGTGCCACCCGTAGCGGGAGGGCCTCCTACAATGAGCAGTTCTTC. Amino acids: CATRSGRASYNEQFF.

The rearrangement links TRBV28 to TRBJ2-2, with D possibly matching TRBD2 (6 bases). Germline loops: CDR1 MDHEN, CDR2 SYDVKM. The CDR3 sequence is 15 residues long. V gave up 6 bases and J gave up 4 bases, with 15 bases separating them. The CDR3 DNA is TGTGCCAGCAGCTACTCGGGGGTGTTCACCGGGGAGCTGTTTTTT. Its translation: CASSYSGVFTGELFF.

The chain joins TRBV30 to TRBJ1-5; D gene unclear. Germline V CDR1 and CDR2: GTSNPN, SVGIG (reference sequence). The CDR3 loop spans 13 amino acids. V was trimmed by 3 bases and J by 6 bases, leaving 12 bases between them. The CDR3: CAWSRGLPQPQHF. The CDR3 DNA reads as TGTGCCTGGAGCCGTGGATTACCTCAGCCCCAGCATTTT.

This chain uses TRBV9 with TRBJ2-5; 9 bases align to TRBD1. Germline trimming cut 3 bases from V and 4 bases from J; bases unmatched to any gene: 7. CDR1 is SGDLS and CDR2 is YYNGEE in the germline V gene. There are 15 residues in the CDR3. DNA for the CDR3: TGTGCCAGCAGCGCCGCCTTGGACAGGGGAGAGACCCAGTACTTC. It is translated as CASSAALDRGETQYF.

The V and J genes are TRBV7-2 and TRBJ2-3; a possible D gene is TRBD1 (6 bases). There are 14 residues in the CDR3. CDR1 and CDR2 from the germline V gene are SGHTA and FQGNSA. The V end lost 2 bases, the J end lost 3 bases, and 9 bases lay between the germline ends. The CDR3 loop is CASSLYTGTDTQYF. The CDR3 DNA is TGTGCCAGCAGCTTATATACAGGGACAGATACGCAGTATTTT.

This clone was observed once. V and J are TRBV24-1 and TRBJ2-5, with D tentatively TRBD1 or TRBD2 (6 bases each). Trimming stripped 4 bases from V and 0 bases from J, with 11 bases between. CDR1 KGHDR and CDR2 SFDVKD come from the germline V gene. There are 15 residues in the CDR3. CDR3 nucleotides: TGTGCCACCAGTGAGGGGGCGGGGAACCAAGAGACCCAGTACTTC. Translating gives CATSEGAGNQETQYF.

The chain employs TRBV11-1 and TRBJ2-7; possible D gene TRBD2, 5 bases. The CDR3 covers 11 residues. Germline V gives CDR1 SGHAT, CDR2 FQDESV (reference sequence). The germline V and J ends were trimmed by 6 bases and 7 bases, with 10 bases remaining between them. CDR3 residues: CASRDFAEQYF. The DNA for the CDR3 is TGTGCCAGCAGGGACTTTGCGGAGCAGTACTTC.

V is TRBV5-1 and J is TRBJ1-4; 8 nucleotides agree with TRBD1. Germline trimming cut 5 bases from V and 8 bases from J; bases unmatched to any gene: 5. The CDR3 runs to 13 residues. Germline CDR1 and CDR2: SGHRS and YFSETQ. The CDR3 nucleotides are TGCGCCAGCAGAGGACAGGGAGAGGAAAAACTGTTTTTT. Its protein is CASRGQGEEKLFF.

The CDR3 protein is CASQNGNTNTEAFF. CDR3 nucleotides: TGTGCCAGCCAAAACGGTAATACGAACACTGAAGCTTTCTTT. The rearrangement joins TRBV28 to TRBJ1-1; D not resolved. Deletions cut 8 bases from V and 1 base from J, with 14 bases between. Germline V CDR1 and CDR2: MDHEN, SYDVKM. The CDR3 has 14 residues. Combining the CDR3 with reference TRBV28 and TRBJ1-1 gives the whole variable domain DVKVTQSSRYLVKRTGEKVFLECVQDMDHENMFWYRQDPGLGLRLIYFSYDVKMKEKGDIPEGYSVSREKKERFSLILESASTNQTSMYLCASQNGNTNTEAFFGQGTRLTVV.

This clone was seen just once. CDR3 sequence reads: CASSSQAANYGYTF. CDR3 sequence (DNA): TGCGCCAGCAGCTCACAGGCGGCTAACTATGGCTACACCTTC. The chain carries TRBV5-1 and TRBJ1-2; tentatively, D is TRBD1 (5 bases). Germline V gives CDR1 SGHRS, CDR2 YFSETQ. The CDR3 contains 14 residues. V was shortened by 3 bases and J by 0 bases, with 9 bases between the two germline ends.

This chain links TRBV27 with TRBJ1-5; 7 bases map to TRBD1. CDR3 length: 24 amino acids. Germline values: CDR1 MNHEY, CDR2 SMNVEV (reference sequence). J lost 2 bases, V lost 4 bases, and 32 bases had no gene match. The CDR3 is CASSSRSPTPRQGLPGWGNQPQHF. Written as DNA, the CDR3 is TGTGCCAGCAGTTCTCGGTCCCCCACCCCAAGACAGGGTCTGCCTGGGTGGGGCAATCAGCCCCAGCATTTT.

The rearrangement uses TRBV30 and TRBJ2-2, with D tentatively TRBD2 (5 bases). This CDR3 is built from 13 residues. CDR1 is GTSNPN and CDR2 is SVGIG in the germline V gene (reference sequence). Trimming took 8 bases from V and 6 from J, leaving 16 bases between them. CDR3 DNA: TGTGCCCGGACCATAGTGCGGGCCGGGGAGCTGTTTTTT. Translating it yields CARTIVRAGELFF. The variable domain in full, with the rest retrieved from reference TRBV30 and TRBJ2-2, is SQTIHQWPATLVQPVGSPLSLECTVEGTSNPNLYWYRQAAGRGLQLLFYSVGIGQISSEVPQNLSASRPQDRQFILSSKKLLLSDSGFYLCARTIVRAGELFFGEGSRLTVL.

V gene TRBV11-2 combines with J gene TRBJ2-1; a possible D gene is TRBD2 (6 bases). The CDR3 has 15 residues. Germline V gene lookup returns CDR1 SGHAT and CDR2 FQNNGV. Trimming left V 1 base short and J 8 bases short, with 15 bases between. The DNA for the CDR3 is TGTGCCAGCAGCTTAGGCCCCTCGGGGGTCGATGAGCAGTTCTTC. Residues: CASSLGPSGVDEQFF.

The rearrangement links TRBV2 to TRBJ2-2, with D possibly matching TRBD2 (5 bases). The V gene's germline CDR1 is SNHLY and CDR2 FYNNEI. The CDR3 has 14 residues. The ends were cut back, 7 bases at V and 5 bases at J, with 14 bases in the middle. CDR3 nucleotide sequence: TGTGCCAGCACGTTGGACGGGGTTACCGGGGAGCTGTTTTTT. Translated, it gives CASTLDGVTGELFF.

This chain's CDR3 is CASSSPGQALWGYTF. CDR3 bases: TGTGCCAGCAGCTCCCCGGGACAGGCTCTATGGGGCTACACCTTC. The gene calls are TRBV7-9 and TRBJ1-2; TRBD1 matches at 8 bases. Germline CDR1 is SEHNR and CDR2 is FQNEAQ (reference sequence). CDR3 length: 15 amino acids. With 4 bases clipped from V and 8 bases from J, the junction kept 12 bases outside the gene matches.

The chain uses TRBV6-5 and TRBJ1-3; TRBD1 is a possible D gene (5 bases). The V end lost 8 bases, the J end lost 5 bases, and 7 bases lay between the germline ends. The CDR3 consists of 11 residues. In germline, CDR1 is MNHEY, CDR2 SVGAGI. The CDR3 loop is CASGGRNTIYF. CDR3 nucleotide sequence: TGTGCCAGCGGGGGGAGAAACACCATATATTTT.

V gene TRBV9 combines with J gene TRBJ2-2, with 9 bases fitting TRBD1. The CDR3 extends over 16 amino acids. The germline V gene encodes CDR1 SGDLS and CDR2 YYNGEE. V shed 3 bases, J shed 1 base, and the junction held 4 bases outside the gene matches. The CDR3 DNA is TGTGCCAGCAGCGCCACAGGGGGCAGGAACACCGGGGAGCTGTTTTTT. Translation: CASSATGGRNTGELFF. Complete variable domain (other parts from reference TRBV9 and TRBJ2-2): DSGVTQTPKHLITATGQRVTLRCSPRSGDLSVYWYQQSLDQGLQFLIQYYNGEERAKGNILERFSAQQFPDLHSELNLSSLELGDSALYFCASSATGGRNTGELFFGEGSRLTVL.